A selection of T cell receptor beta chains follows, all from one sample in a study of blood T cell repertoires in COVID-19. The assay was immunoSEQ multiplex PCR, and TCRdb's table has in-frame clones only and misses some. The sample has hundreds of thousands of clones; around 91% are singletons. The sample was PBMCs or T cells enriched from blood (not recorded which). The receptor source for this set is a man younger than 40 who had recovered from COVID-19. Each CDR3 is given with its conserved first and last residue. D genes are given only for firm matches. Clone size is not always given. Where it is, it says once, few, many or a class for expanded clones.

TRBV28,TRBJ2-1,NA,NA,TGTGCCAGCAGTTTATCCACGGGGCAGTTCTTC,CASSLSTGQFF
TRBV7-2,TRBJ1-3,NA,NA,TGTGCCAGCAGCTTAGCAGGGGTGGGAAACACCATATATTTT,CASSLAGVGNTIYF
TRBV12-5,TRBJ1-1,TRBD1,NA,TGTGCTAGTGGTTCTTGGGACAGGGTGAACACTGAAGCTTTCTTT,CASGSWDRVNTEAFF
TRBV19,TRBJ1-4,TRBD1,NA,TGTGCCAGTGAACGAGGGGGCGCGACTAATGAAAAACTGTTTTTT,CASERGGATNEKLFF
TRBV7-9,TRBJ2-7,TRBD1,NA,TGTGCCAGCAGCAAAACGGGACAGGACCTAACCTACGAGCAGTACTTC,CASSKTGQDLTYEQYF
TRBV30,TRBJ2-7,TRBD1,few,TGTGCCTGGAGCGTTACCGGGACAGGGGTCCACAACGATACCTACGAGCAGTACTTC,CAWSVTGTGVHNDTYEQYF
TRBV19,TRBJ2-5,NA,NA,TGTGCCAGTAGTATACCCCTCGCAGGGGTGGAGACCCAGTACTTC,CASSIPLAGVETQYF
TRBV24-1,TRBJ2-2,NA,NA,TGTGCCACCAATGACAGCGGGGAGCTGTTTTTT,CATNDSGELFF
TRBV18,TRBJ1-2,TRBD1,NA,TGTGCCAGCTCACCACGAACTAAGGGGGCAGGCGGCTACACCTTC,CASSPRTKGAGGYTF
TRBV19,TRBJ2-7,NA,NA,TGTGCCAGTTCCGGCTCGGACAGAACCTACGAGCAGTACTTC,CASSGSDRTYEQYF
TRBV2,TRBJ1-2,TRBD1,NA,TGTGCCAGCAGTGCGACAGGGGATGGCTACACCTTC,CASSATGDGYTF
TRBV6-6,TRBJ1-4,TRBD1,NA,TGTGCCAGCAGCTCACCACAGGGGGCGAGCGAAAAACTGTTTTTT,CASSSPQGASEKLFF
TRBV5-1,TRBJ2-3,NA,few,TGCGCCAGCAGCTCCGGGGAAACGGGATATACGCAGTATTTT,CASSSGETGYTQYF
TRBV6-1,TRBJ2-2,TRBD2,NA,TGTGCCAGCAGTGGGACTAGCGGGAGGGACACCGGGGAGCTGTTTTTT,CASSGTSGRDTGELFF
TRBV7-9,TRBJ2-1,TRBD2,once,TGTGCCAGCAGCTACCCGATAGCGGGAGTAAGTGAGCAGTTCTTC,CASSYPIAGVSEQFF
TRBV6-5,TRBJ1-2,NA,NA,TGTGCCAGCAGTTACGGGGCAGGTTATGGCTACACCTTC,CASSYGAGYGYTF
TRBV24-1,TRBJ2-5,NA,few,TGTGCCACCAGTGATATGGCCAGGGCTCAAGAGACCCAGTACTTC,CATSDMARAQETQYF
TRBV29-1,TRBJ2-2,TRBD2,once,TGCAGCGTTGAAGGTATAGCGGGAGAGGAGCTGTTTTTT,CSVEGIAGEELFF
TRBV7-6,TRBJ2-7,NA,few,TGTGCCAGCAGCTTAGCGACAGGTTCCTACGAGCAGTACTTC,CASSLATGSYEQYF
TRBV11-3,TRBJ2-1,TRBD1,NA,TGTGCCAGCAGCCTCGCCCGGACAGGTCCAAATGAGCAGTTCTTC,CASSLARTGPNEQFF
TRBV27,TRBJ2-6,NA,NA,TGTGCCAGCAGGAGCAGGGGCTCTGGGGCCAACGTCCTGACTTTC,CASRSRGSGANVLTF
TRBV10-1,TRBJ1-4,TRBD1,NA,TGCGCCAGCAGTGACGGGACAGGAGGTAATGAAAAACTGTTTTTT,CASSDGTGGNEKLFF
TRBV27,TRBJ2-7,TRBD2,NA,TGTGCCAGCAGGACCAGCGGGAGTCTTGGTGAGCAGTACTTC,CASRTSGSLGEQYF
TRBV4-1,TRBJ1-1,NA,NA,TGCGCCAGCAGCCAAGAAGGGGAAAGGGTAGTGCGTTCAGCTGAAGCTTTCTTT,CASSQEGERVVRSAEAFF
TRBV28,TRBJ2-1,TRBD2,NA,TGTGCCAGCAGATTCCCCGCCTTGGCGGGAGGTCAAGGGAATGAGCAGTTCTTC,CASRFPALAGGQGNEQFF
TRBV28,TRBJ2-3,NA,NA,TGTGCCAGCCAGTGGGGGGGCACAGATACGCAGTATTTT,CASQWGGTDTQYF
TRBV2,TRBJ1-5,NA,once,TGTGCCAGCAGTGACACACAGGGATCTCATCAGCCCCAGCATTTT,CASSDTQGSHQPQHF
TRBV27,TRBJ2-2,TRBD2,NA,TGTGCCAGCAGCACCCCCCCCGGGAGGGCCGACACCGGGGAGCTGTTTTTT,CASSTPPGRADTGELFF
TRBV5-8,TRBJ1-4,NA,NA,TGTGCCAGCAGCTGGCGGGACGCTGGGGAAAAACTGTTTTTT,CASSWRDAGEKLFF
TRBV6-5,TRBJ2-2,TRBD1,NA,TGTGCCAGCAGTTATTTAACAGGGGTCGGGGAGCTGTTTTTT,CASSYLTGVGELFF
TRBV12-5,TRBJ2-1,NA,NA,TGTGCTAGTGGTTTTTCAGCGAACGCCTACAATGAGCAGTTCTTC,CASGFSANAYNEQFF
TRBV2,TRBJ1-1,TRBD1,NA,TGTGCCAGCAGTGAAAGGGGGCGCGCCACTGAAGCTTTCTTT,CASSERGRATEAFF
TRBV5-1,TRBJ2-3,NA,NA,TGCGCCAGCAGCTTGGACAGAACAGATACGCAGTATTTT,CASSLDRTDTQYF
TRBV2,TRBJ2-7,NA,NA,TGTGCCAGCAGTTTGACTCTCGCCCGAGGTGAGCAGTACTTC,CASSLTLARGEQYF
TRBV18,TRBJ1-2,NA,NA,TGTGCCAGCTCACCACAGCAGGGTATCGGCTATGGCTACACCTTC,CASSPQQGIGYGYTF
TRBV5-5,TRBJ2-5,TRBD1,NA,TGTGCCAGCAGCTGGGGACAGGGGGCTTTGGAGACCCAGTACTTC,CASSWGQGALETQYF
TRBV20-1,TRBJ1-3,NA,NA,TGCAGTGCTAGTCAGGTTGGAAACACCATATATTTT,CSASQVGNTIYF
TRBV7-2,TRBJ1-5,TRBD1,NA,TGTGCCAGCAGCTTCACCGGGACAGTTATCAGCAATCAGCCCCAGCATTTT,CASSFTGTVISNQPQHF
TRBV5-4,TRBJ2-5,NA,NA,TGTGCCAGCAGCGGTCGGACAAGACAAGAGACCCAGTACTTC,CASSGRTRQETQYF
TRBV27,TRBJ1-6,NA,once,TGTGCCAGCAGCTCGACCCGAGGAGGGGATTCACCCCTCCACTTT,CASSSTRGGDSPLHF
TRBV3-1/TRBV3-2,TRBJ2-2,NA,NA,TGTGCCAGCCGCCCCCTAGGGAACACCGGGGAGCTGTTTTTT,CASRPLGNTGELFF
TRBV28,TRBJ1-1,TRBD1,NA,TGTGCCAGCAGCCCAGGGGGCGAGGTCACTGAAGCTTTCTTT,CASSPGGEVTEAFF